Listed below are T cell receptor beta chains from one sample, sequenced in a study of T cells expressing NK-cell markers. Using the 5' RACE reads, TCRdb records one entry per CDR3 protein without DNA. The sample has fewer than 550,000 distinct CDR3 sequences. The sequencing sample was made of blood T cells: a sorted CD56 or NKG2C T cell subset, CD4+ or CD8+ T cells, or bulk PBMC T cells (not recorded which). The source of these receptors is a woman aged 45-59 years in good health. Each CDR3 is given with its conserved first and last residue.

CDR3: CASTLLLEWSNYGYTF
J: TRBJ1-2
V: TRBV12-3/TRBV12-4

CDR3: CSGYLRQGGTEAFF
J: TRBJ1-1
V: TRBV29-1

CDR3: CASSPAGATNIQYF
J: TRBJ2-4
V: TRBV6-6

CDR3: CASSQGQGMAQPQHF
J: TRBJ1-5
V: TRBV3-1

CDR3: CSVEGGRMGHYGYTF
J: TRBJ1-2
V: TRBV29-1

CDR3: CASSAIAAGVGEQYF
J: TRBJ2-7
V: TRBV2

CDR3: CSASSPRGGGDEQFF
J: TRBJ2-1
V: TRBV20-1

CDR3: CASGLGQGSGELFF
J: TRBJ2-2
V: TRBV12-5

CDR3: CSARVPTGGVENTGELFF
J: TRBJ2-2
V: TRBV20-1

CDR3: CASSYSDRGHQYF
J: TRBJ2-4
V: TRBV6-5

CDR3: CASSLTQGLSGYTF
J: TRBJ1-2
V: TRBV12-3/TRBV12-4